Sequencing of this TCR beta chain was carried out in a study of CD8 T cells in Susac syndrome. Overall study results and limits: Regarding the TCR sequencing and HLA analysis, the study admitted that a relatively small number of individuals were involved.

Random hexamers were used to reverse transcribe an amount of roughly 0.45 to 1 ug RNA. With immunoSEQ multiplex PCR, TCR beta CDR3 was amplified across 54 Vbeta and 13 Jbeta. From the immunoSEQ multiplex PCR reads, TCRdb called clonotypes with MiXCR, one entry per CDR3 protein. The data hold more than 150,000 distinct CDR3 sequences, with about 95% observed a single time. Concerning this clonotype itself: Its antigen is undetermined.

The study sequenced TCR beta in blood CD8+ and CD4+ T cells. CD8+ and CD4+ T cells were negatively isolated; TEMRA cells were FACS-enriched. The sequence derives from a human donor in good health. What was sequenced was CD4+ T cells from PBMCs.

The CDR3 DNA follows: TGTGCCAGCAGCGGAGGCCAGCAAGGAGAGACCCAGTACTTC. Amino acids: CASSGGQQGETQYF. The chain uses TRBV7-3 and TRBJ2-5; a weak D match, TRBD2 (5 bases). Germline assignment: CDR1 SGHTA and CDR2 FQGTGA. V lost 5 bases and J lost 4, with 14 bases in between. This CDR3 spans 14 amino acids.